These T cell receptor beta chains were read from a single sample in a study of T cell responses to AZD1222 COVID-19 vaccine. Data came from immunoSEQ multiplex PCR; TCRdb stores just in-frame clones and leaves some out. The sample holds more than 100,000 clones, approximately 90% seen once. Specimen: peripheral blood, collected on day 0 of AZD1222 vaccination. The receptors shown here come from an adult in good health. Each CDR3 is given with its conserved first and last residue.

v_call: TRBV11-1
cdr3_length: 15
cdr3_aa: CASSFRQVGQETQYF

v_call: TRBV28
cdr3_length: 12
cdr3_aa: CASRGSGDTQYF

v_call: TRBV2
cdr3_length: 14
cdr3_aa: CASSPGSGGNEQFF

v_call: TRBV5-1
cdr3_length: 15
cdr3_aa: CASSLTIPSTGELFF

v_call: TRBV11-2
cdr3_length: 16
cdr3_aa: CASSLGPGGMNTEAFF

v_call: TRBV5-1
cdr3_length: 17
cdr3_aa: CASSLAARDSRSSPLHF

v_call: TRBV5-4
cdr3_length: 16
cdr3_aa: CASSSKSGGQNTEAFF

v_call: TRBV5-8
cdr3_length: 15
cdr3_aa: CASSLDLRGNQPQHF

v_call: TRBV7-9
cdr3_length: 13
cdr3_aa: CASHRDRVSEQYF

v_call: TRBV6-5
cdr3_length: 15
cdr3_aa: CASSYSTGGRQEQYF

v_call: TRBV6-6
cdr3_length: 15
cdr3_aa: CASSPPGPAGTEAFF

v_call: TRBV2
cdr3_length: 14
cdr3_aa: CASSDAGGNQPQHF

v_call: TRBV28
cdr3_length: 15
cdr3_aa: CASTPLTGAKEKLFF

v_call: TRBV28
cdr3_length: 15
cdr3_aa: CASSSERLSNYGYTF

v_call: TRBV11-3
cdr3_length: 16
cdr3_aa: CASSLGVGGRSDTQYF

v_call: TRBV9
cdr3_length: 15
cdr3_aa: CASSVEGGPGQPQHF

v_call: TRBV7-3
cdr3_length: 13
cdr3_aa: CASSFDTNTEAFF

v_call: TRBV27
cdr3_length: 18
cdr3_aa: CASLPGLAGYYQSYEQYF

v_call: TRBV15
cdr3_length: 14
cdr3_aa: CATSRGLIGDEQYF

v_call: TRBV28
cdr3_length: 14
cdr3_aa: CASSQRGSSYEQYF

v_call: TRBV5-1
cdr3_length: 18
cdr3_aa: CASSSIGTPNPPNEKLFF

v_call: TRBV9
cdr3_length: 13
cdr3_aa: CASSASGLETQYF

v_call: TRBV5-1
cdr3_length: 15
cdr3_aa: CASTGLNLGANVLTF

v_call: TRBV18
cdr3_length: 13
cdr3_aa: CASSSNRGAEAFF

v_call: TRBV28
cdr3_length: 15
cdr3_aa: CASSARTDPDEKLFF

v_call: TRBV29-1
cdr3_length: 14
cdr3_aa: CSVGQPGWGDTIYF